These 3 T cell receptor beta chains came from one sample sequenced in a study of blood T cell repertoires in COVID-19. Assay: immunoSEQ multiplex PCR; the TCRdb copy retains only in-frame clones and omits some. The table lists 60,000 to 80,000 clones, 65% to 90% of them singletons. Sequencing input: peripheral blood. The receptors shown here come from a man aged 50-60 years with acute or convalescent COVID-19.

The rearrangement links TRBV29-1 to TRBJ1-2; TRBD1 aligns across 10 bases. The CDR3 covers 12 residues. CDR1 and CDR2 (germline): SQVTM, ANQGSEA. V was pared by 8 bases and J by 6 bases, with 6 bases of the junction left unmatched. In DNA, the CDR3 is TGCAGCACCCGGGACAGGGGTCATGGCTACACCTTC. Translating gives CSTRDRGHGYTF.

DNA for the CDR3: TGCGCCAGCAGCTCCGCACCCATGACAGGGGGCGGCACTGAAGCTTTCTTT. It codes for CASSSAPMTGGGTEAFF. This chain connects TRBV5-1 to TRBJ1-1; 10 bases agree with TRBD1. This CDR3 is built from 17 residues. CDR1 SGHRS and CDR2 YFSETQ come from the germline V gene. V was clipped by 3 bases and J by 4 bases; unmatched bases: 12.

The V call is TRBV2, the J call TRBJ2-3, with D possibly matching TRBD1 (5 bases). The CDR3 has 15 residues. The V gene lost 3 bases and the J gene lost 3 bases, with 13 bases spanning the gap. From germline, CDR1 is SNHLY and CDR2 FYNNEI. CDR3 protein: CASSEDTSGTDTQYF. CDR3 in DNA: TGTGCCAGCAGTGAGGACACCTCTGGGACAGATACGCAGTATTTT.